These T cell receptor beta chains were read from a single sample in a study of monozygotic twins with inflammatory bowel disease. For each CDR3 protein, TCRdb gives one entry from its re-call of the 5' RACE reads, without DNA. The listing records approximately 330,000 distinct CDR3 sequences. The source material was blood. These receptors were collected from a human donor with ulcerative colitis or Crohn's disease, or a healthy co-twin of an affected twin (not recorded which). CDR3s include the opening cysteine and the closing phenylalanine or tryptophan. The order of the fields is J gene, CDR3 length, V gene, CDR3 protein.

J gene: TRBJ2-2
CDR3 length: 16
V gene: TRBV10-2
CDR3 protein: CASSEMRLAGSGELFF

J gene: TRBJ2-3
CDR3 length: 14
V gene: TRBV6-2/TRBV6-3
CDR3 protein: CASSSPGWTDTQYF

J gene: TRBJ1-6
CDR3 length: 13
V gene: TRBV30
CDR3 protein: CAWNPYDISPLHF

J gene: TRBJ2-1
CDR3 length: 14
V gene: TRBV12-3/TRBV12-4
CDR3 protein: CASSFRASGGEQFF

J gene: TRBJ1-2
CDR3 length: 16
V gene: TRBV11-2
CDR3 protein: CASSRFKEVFGYGYTF

J gene: TRBJ2-7
CDR3 length: 14
V gene: TRBV28
CDR3 protein: CASSLDSTSYEQYF

J gene: TRBJ1-6
CDR3 length: 12
V gene: TRBV5-1
CDR3 protein: CASKADNSPLHF

J gene: TRBJ2-1
CDR3 length: 16
V gene: TRBV24-1
CDR3 protein: CATSDTRTGSYNEQFF

J gene: TRBJ2-1
CDR3 length: 15
V gene: TRBV7-2
CDR3 protein: CASSLRGGMYNEQFF

J gene: TRBJ1-2
CDR3 length: 15
V gene: TRBV20-1
CDR3 protein: CSARPAQGPIFGYTF

J gene: TRBJ2-2
CDR3 length: 13
V gene: TRBV6-2/TRBV6-3
CDR3 protein: CASSNLMTGELFF

J gene: TRBJ2-6
CDR3 length: 17
V gene: TRBV5-8
CDR3 protein: CASSLTSGFSGANVLTF

J gene: TRBJ1-1
CDR3 length: 12
V gene: TRBV29-1
CDR3 protein: CSVQETNTEAFF

J gene: TRBJ2-3
CDR3 length: 11
V gene: TRBV20-1
CDR3 protein: CSAVQEPTQYF

J gene: TRBJ2-7
CDR3 length: 15
V gene: TRBV21-1
CDR3 protein: CASTLFRAHRYDQYF

J gene: TRBJ1-2
CDR3 length: 13
V gene: TRBV27
CDR3 protein: CASRTGNNYGYTF

J gene: TRBJ2-5
CDR3 length: 16
V gene: TRBV7-2
CDR3 protein: CASSLTSGGARETQYF

J gene: TRBJ2-7
CDR3 length: 13
V gene: TRBV6-2/TRBV6-3
CDR3 protein: CASSDREGYEQYF

J gene: TRBJ2-7
CDR3 length: 18
V gene: TRBV4-1
CDR3 protein: CASSQEPSTNAPLYEQYF

J gene: TRBJ1-5
CDR3 length: 17
V gene: TRBV24-1
CDR3 protein: CATSDSGGTGNNQPQHF

J gene: TRBJ2-1
CDR3 length: 13
V gene: TRBV6-2/TRBV6-3
CDR3 protein: CASSYVDYNEQFF

J gene: TRBJ1-1
CDR3 length: 15
V gene: TRBV7-3
CDR3 protein: CASSLLGTGNTEAFF

J gene: TRBJ1-5
CDR3 length: 16
V gene: TRBV20-1
CDR3 protein: CSASIQGAYRNQPQHF